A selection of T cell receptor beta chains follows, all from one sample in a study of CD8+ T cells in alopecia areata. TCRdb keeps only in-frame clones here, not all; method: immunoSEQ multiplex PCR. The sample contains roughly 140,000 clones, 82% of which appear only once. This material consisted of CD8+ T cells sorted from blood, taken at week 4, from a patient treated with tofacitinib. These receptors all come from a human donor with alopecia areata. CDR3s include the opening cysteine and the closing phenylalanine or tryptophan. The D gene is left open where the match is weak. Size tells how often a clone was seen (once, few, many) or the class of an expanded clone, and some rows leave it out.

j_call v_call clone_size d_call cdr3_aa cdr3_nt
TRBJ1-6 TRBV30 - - CAWSPKLSLSLESSYNSPLHF TGTGCCTGGAGTCCGAAGCTCTCTCTCTCTCTAGAGAGCTCCTATAATTCACCCCTCCACTTT
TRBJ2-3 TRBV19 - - CASSGVGGTDTQYF TGTGCCAGTAGTGGGGTGGGTGGCACAGATACGCAGTATTTT
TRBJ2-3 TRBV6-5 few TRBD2 CASSYSTSGVTDTQYF TGTGCCAGCAGTTACTCGACTAGCGGGGTCACAGATACGCAGTATTTT
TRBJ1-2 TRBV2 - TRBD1 CASGQGVYTF TGTGCCAGCGGACAGGGCGTCTACACCTTC
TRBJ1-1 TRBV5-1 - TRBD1 CASSLGDRGVTEAFF TGCGCCAGCAGCTTGGGGGACAGGGGAGTGACTGAAGCTTTCTTT
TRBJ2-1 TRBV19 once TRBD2 CASSIWLAGEFDEQFF TGTGCCAGTAGTATTTGGCTAGCGGGGGAGTTTGATGAGCAGTTCTTC
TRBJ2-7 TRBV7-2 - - CASSSPGSYEQYF TGTGCCAGCAGCTCCCCCGGGAGCTACGAGCAGTACTTC
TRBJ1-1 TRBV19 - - CASSIPGDSNTEAFF TGTGCCAGTAGTATACCAGGGGACTCCAACACTGAAGCTTTCTTT
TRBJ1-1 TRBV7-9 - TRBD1 CASSRAPRGRGNTEAFF TGTGCCAGCAGCCGAGCACCCAGGGGGCGAGGGAACACTGAAGCTTTCTTT
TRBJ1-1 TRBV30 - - CAGEAGLGMNTEAFF TGTGCGGGGGAGGCCGGACTGGGAATGAACACTGAAGCTTTCTTT
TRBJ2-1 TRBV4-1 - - CASSWGGLNEQFF TGCGCCAGCAGCTGGGGGGGCCTTAATGAGCAGTTCTTC
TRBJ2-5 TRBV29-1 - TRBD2 CSVDGGAETQYF TGCAGCGTTGACGGGGGGGCAGAGACCCAGTACTTC
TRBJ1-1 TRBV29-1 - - CSGTGNTEAFF TGCAGCGGCACGGGGAACACTGAAGCTTTCTTT
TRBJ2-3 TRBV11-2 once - CASSFEATDTQYF TGTGCCAGCAGCTTTGAGGCGACAGATACGCAGTATTTT
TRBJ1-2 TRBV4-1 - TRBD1 CASSQVGQGNYGYTF TGCGCCAGCAGCCAAGTGGGACAGGGGAACTATGGCTACACCTTC
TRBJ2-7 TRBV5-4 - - CASTSRGYSYEQYF TGTGCCAGCACGTCCAGGGGCTACTCCTACGAGCAGTACTTC
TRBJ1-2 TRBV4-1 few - CASSQVVGGGYTF TGCGCCAGCAGCCAAGTTGTCGGGGGAGGCTACACCTTC
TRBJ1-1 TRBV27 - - CASSHGASTEAFF TGTGCCAGCAGCCACGGCGCGAGCACTGAAGCTTTCTTT